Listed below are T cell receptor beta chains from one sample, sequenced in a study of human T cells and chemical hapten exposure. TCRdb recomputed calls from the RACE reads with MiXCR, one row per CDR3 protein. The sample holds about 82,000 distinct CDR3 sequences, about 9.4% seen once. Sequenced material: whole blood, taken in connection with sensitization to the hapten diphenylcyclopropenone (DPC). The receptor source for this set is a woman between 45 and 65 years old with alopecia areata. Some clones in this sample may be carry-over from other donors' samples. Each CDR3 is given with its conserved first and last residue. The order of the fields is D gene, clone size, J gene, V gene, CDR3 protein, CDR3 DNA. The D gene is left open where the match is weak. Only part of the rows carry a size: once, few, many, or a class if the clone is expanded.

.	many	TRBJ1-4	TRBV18	CASSLPGRNNEKLFF	TGTGCCAGCTCACTACCGGGACGGAATAATGAAAAACTGTTTTTT
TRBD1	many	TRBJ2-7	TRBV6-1	CASSRQGEWDEQYF	TGTGCCAGCAGCCGACAGGGGGAATGGGACGAGCAGTACTTC
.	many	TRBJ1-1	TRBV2	CASILQGHTEAFF	TGTGCCAGCATTTTGCAGGGTCACACTGAAGCTTTCTTT
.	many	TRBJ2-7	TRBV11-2	CASSPTGYEQYF	TGTGCCAGCAGCCCGACGGGGTACGAGCAGTACTTC
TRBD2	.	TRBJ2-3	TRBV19	CASSVTSGSADTQYF	TGTGCCAGTAGTGTCACTAGCGGGAGTGCAGATACGCAGTATTTT
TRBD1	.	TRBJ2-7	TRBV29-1	CSVAGQGLSYEQYF	TGCAGCGTGGCGGGACAGGGACTCTCCTACGAGCAGTACTTC
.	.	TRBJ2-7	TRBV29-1	CSAGGDSYEQYF	TGCAGCGCCGGCGGGGACTCCTACGAGCAGTACTTC
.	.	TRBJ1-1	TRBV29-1	CSVDGSQNTEAFF	TGCAGCGTTGACGGCTCCCAGAACACTGAAGCTTTCTTT
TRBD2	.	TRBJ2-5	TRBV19	CASKLAGDHQETQYF	TGTGCCAGCAAGCTAGCGGGAGATCACCAAGAGACCCAGTACTTC
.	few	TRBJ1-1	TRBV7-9	CASSFELGSRGTEAFF	TGTGCCAGCAGCTTCGAATTAGGGTCGAGAGGGACTGAAGCTTTCTTT
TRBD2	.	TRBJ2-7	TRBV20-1	CSASRLAAYEQYF	TGCAGTGCTAGTCGACTAGCGGCCTACGAGCAGTACTTC
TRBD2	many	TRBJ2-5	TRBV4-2	CASSHFGLAKETQYF	TGTGCCAGCAGCCACTTCGGACTAGCCAAAGAGACCCAGTACTTC
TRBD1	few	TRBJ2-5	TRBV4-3	CASSRDRRETQYF	TGCGCCAGCAGCCGGGACAGAAGGGAGACCCAGTACTTC
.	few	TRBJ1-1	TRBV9	CASKSQSQHPNTEAFF	TGTGCCAGCAAATCCCAGAGCCAACATCCGAACACTGAAGCTTTCTTT
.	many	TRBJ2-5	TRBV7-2	CASSRLGQETQYF	TGTGCCAGCAGCCGACTAGGCCAAGAGACCCAGTACTTC
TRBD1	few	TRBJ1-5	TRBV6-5	CASRPDRGSNQPQHF	TGTGCCAGCAGACCGGACAGGGGTAGCAATCAGCCCCAGCATTTT
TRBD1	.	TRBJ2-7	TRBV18	CASSVGTGGEQYF	TGTGCCAGCTCAGTCGGGACAGGGGGCGAGCAGTACTTC
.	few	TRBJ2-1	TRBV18	CASSPLGSSNEQFF	TGTGCCAGCTCCCCCCTCGGGAGTAGCAATGAGCAGTTCTTC
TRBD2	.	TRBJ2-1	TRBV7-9	CASSSGREAAYEQFF	TGTGCCAGCAGCTCCGGACGGGAGGCGGCATATGAGCAGTTCTTC
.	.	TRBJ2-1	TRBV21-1	CATPGGLANNEQFF	TGTGCCACCCCAGGGGGACTAGCAAACAATGAGCAGTTCTTC
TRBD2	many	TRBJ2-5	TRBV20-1	CSPQEEAGEETQYF	TGCAGTCCCCAAGAGGAGGCGGGGGAGGAGACCCAGTACTTC
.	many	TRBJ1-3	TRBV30	CAWSGSWAFASGNTIYF	TGTGCCTGGAGTGGATCCTGGGCCTTCGCCTCTGGAAACACCATATATTTT
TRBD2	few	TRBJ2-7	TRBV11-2	CASSLSGGITYEQYF	TGTGCCAGCAGCTTATCGGGAGGAATCACCTACGAGCAGTACTTC
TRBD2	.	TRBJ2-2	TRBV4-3	CASSQGTSGVTGELFF	TGCGCCAGCAGCCAAGGTACTAGCGGAGTCACCGGGGAGCTGTTTTTT
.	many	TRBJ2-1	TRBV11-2	CASGQLNNEQFF	TGTGCCAGTGGACAGCTAAACAATGAGCAGTTCTTC
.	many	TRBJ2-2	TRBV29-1	CSVTRGSSINGELFF	TGCAGCGTGACCCGCGGTTCCAGTATAAACGGGGAGCTGTTTTTT
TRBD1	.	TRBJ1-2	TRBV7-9	CASSPTGVQAGYTF	TGTGCCAGCAGCCCGACAGGGGTGCAAGCTGGCTACACCTTC
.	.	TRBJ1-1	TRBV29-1	CSVEFRPNTEAFF	TGCAGCGTTGAGTTCAGACCGAACACTGAAGCTTTCTTT
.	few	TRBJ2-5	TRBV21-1	CASSTRIAGKGETQYF	TGTGCCAGCAGCACCCGAATCGCGGGGAAGGGGGAGACCCAGTACTTC
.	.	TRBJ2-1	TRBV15	CATSRGGSYNEQFF	TGTGCCACCAGCAGGGGCGGCTCCTACAATGAGCAGTTCTTC
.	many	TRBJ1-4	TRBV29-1	CSAGRSTNEKLFF	TGCAGCGCAGGACGGAGCACTAATGAAAAACTGTTTTTT
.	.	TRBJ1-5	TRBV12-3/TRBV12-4	CASSLAWRGSQPQHF	TGTGCCAGCAGTTTAGCCTGGAGGGGTTCTCAGCCCCAGCATTTT
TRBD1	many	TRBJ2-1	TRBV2	CASSEEAGGRSEQFF	TGTGCCAGCAGTGAAGAGGCAGGGGGACGGAGTGAGCAGTTCTTC
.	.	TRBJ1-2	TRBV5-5	CASSLEQGSIYGYTF	TGTGCCAGCAGCTTGGAACAGGGTAGTATCTATGGCTACACCTTC
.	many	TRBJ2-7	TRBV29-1	CSVTTSLGREQYF	TGCAGCGTCACTACATCCCTTGGACGCGAGCAGTACTTC
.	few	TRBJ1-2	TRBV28	CASTNPYGYTF	TGTGCCAGCACCAACCCGTATGGCTACACCTTC
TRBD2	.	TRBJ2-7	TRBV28	CASGTYSGSPPYEQYF	TGTGCCAGCGGCACTTATAGCGGGAGCCCTCCGTACGAGCAGTACTTC
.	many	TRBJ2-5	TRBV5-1	CASRYTGQLETQYF	TGCGCCAGCAGGTACACCGGACAGTTAGAGACCCAGTACTTC
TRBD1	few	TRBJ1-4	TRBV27	CASSWGQGGEKLFF	TGTGCCAGCAGTTGGGGACAGGGTGGTGAAAAACTGTTTTTT
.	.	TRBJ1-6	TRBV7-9	CASSLSTSRSPLHF	TGTGCCAGCAGCTTATCGACAAGTAGATCACCCCTCCACTTT
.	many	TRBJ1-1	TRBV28	CASSRDFNTEAFF	TGTGCCAGCAGCAGGGACTTTAACACTGAAGCTTTCTTT
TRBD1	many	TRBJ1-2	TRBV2	CASSETGGAWGYTF	TGTGCCAGCAGTGAGACAGGGGGCGCATGGGGCTACACCTTC
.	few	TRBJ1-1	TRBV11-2	CASSLKRGEYTEAFF	TGTGCCAGCAGCTTAAAACGGGGTGAATATACTGAAGCTTTCTTT
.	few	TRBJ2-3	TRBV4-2	CASSPQGGRSADTQYF	TGTGCCAGCAGCCCCCAAGGCGGACGGTCGGCAGATACGCAGTATTTT
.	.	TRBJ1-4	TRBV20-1	CSAKTVSNEKLFF	TGCAGTGCTAAGACAGTCTCTAATGAAAAACTGTTTTTT
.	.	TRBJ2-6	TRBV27	CASTPTGRGIGSGANVLTF	TGTGCCAGCACCCCGACAGGCCGAGGGATCGGCTCTGGGGCCAACGTCCTGACTTTC
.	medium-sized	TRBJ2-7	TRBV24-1	CATSDLPAAESSSYEQYF	TGTGCCACCAGTGATTTGCCCGCCGCAGAATCTAGCTCCTACGAGCAGTACTTC
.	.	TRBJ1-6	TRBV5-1	CASSTGVGSSPLHF	TGCGCCAGCAGCACTGGGGTCGGGAGTTCACCCCTCCACTTT
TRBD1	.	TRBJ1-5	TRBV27	CASSPRQGIQPQHF	TGTGCCAGCAGTCCCAGACAGGGAATTCAGCCCCAGCATTTT
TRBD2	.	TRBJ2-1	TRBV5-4	CASSLGRTSGSLSEQFF	TGTGCCAGCAGCTTGGGGCGGACTAGCGGGAGTCTTAGTGAGCAGTTCTTC
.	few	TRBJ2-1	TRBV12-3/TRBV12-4	CASSGYRSNEQFF	TGTGCCAGCAGTGGCTATCGATCCAATGAGCAGTTCTTC
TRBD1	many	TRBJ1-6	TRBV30	CAWIRRDRGNSPLHF	TGTGCCTGGATTCGTCGGGACAGGGGAAATTCACCCCTCCACTTT
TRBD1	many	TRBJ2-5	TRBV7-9	CASSGRDRGLQETQYF	TGTGCCAGCAGTGGTCGGGACAGGGGCCTACAAGAGACCCAGTACTTC
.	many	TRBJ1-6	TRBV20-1	CSAKRDLGNSPLHF	TGCAGTGCAAAACGGGATTTGGGGAATTCACCCCTCCACTTT